Listed here are 27 T cell receptor beta chains from one sample, sequenced in a study of response to subunit inactivated influenza vaccine. TCRdb itself ran the RT-PCR reads through MiXCR, one entry per CDR3 protein. The data hold hundreds of thousands of distinct CDR3 sequences, with 14% observed a single time. The source was PBMCs from blood, collected around two weeks before vaccination. These receptors all stem from a man aged 45-65 years who received an inactivated influenza vaccine.

This clonotype has at least ten counts. V is TRBV9 and J is TRBJ2-1, with D perhaps matching TRBD2 (5 bases). The germline V gene has CDR1 SGDLS and CDR2 YYNGEE. This CDR3 has 15 amino acids. Trimming removed 4 bases at V and 0 bases at J, with 11 bases between. The CDR3 reads CASSPGLSSYNEQFF. The CDR3 nucleotides read TGTGCCAGCAGCCCCGGACTGAGCTCCTACAATGAGCAGTTCTTC.

This clonotype has a count of ten or more. A read error may account for a junction end that differs from germline. The chain joins TRBV20-1 to TRBJ2-2, with TRBD1 matching over 8 bases. Germline loops: CDR1 DFQATT, CDR2 SNEGSKA (reference sequence). This CDR3 contains 12 residues. The CDR3 is CSAWTGRGGLFF. In DNA form, the CDR3 reads TGCAGTGCTTGGACAGGGCGAGGGGGGCTGTTTTTT.

The gene calls are TRBV20-1 and TRBJ2-7; possible D gene TRBD1, 5 bases. The V gene lost 0 bases and the J gene lost 1 base, with 13 bases spanning the gap. Looked up from germline, CDR1 is DFQATT and CDR2 is SNEGSKA (reference sequence). This CDR3 has 15 residues. The CDR3 coding sequence is TGCAGTGCTAGAGATACAGGCTCTCCATCCTACGAGCAGTACTTC. This gives the protein CSARDTGSPSYEQYF.

This clonotype was picked up a small number of times. This rearrangement joins TRBV5-4 to TRBJ2-5, with D perhaps matching TRBD2 (6 bases). The V end lost 9 bases, the J end lost 5 bases, and 17 bases lay between the germline ends. In germline, CDR1 is SGHNT, CDR2 YYREEE (reference sequence). The CDR3 runs 13 residues. DNA for the CDR3: TGTGCCATGAAGACGGGGGTTTTGGAGACCCAGTACTTC. It yields the protein CAMKTGVLETQYF.

This chain joins TRBV6-5 and TRBJ2-3; D not resolved. The V end was cut by 2 bases, the J end by 4 bases, with 13 bases between. The germline V gene encodes CDR1 MNHEY and CDR2 SVGAGI. The CDR3 is 15 amino acids. DNA for the CDR3: TGTGCCAGCAGTTACGCTCATGGTTGGGCAGATACGCAGTATTTT. Its translation is CASSYAHGWADTQYF.

This chain uses TRBV19 with TRBJ1-5; TRBD1 might be the D (5 bases). The CDR3 is 16 amino acids. In germline, CDR1 is LNHDA, CDR2 SQIVND (reference sequence). V was cut by 5 bases and J by 2 bases, with 16 bases left in between. CDR3 in DNA: TGTGCCAGTAGTCATGGGGGGACGGGAGGCAATCAGCCCCAGCATTTT. Its translation is CASSHGGTGGNQPQHF.

This clonotype was found a few times. V and J are TRBV9 and TRBJ2-1, with a weak D call TRBD1 (6 bases). CDR1 and CDR2 (germline): SGDLS, YYNGEE. Trimming shortened V by 7 bases and J by 6 bases, and 17 bases separated the two germline ends. The CDR3 has 14 residues. The CDR3 DNA follows: TGTGCCAGCGGTCGGGCAGGGGTTGGCAATGAGCAGTTCTTC. Translated: CASGRAGVGNEQFF.

This clonotype was observed at least ten times. The V gene is TRBV3-1, the J gene TRBJ2-1, with D unresolved. The CDR3 length is 12 residues. Germline CDR1 reads LGHDT; CDR2 reads YNNKEL (reference sequence). V was shortened by 2 bases and J by 8 bases, with 7 bases between the two germline ends. The CDR3 DNA follows: TGTGCCAGCAGCCAAATTCCCCATGAGCAGTTCTTC. Its translation is CASSQIPHEQFF.

This clonotype turned up a few times. The chain has TRBV6-2 or TRBV6-3 and TRBJ1-5; 7 bases align to TRBD1. V shed 5 bases and J 6 bases; nucleotides not matched to a gene: 4. Germline V gives CDR1 MNHEY, CDR2 SVGEGT. The CDR3 runs 13 residues. CDR3 DNA sequence: TGTGCCAGCAGTCCCCGGACAGGTCAGCCCCAGCATTTT. Translated: CASSPRTGQPQHF.

This clonotype showed up just a few times. The J gene is TRBJ2-7, the V gene TRBV6-5; D may be TRBD1 or TRBD2 (6 bases each). Germline CDR1 reads MNHEY; CDR2 reads SVGAGI. The CDR3 spans 15 residues. The V gene lost 0 bases and the J gene lost 7 bases, with 16 bases spanning the gap. The CDR3 protein is CASSYSWGAEREQYF. The DNA of the CDR3 is TGTGCCAGCAGTTACTCGTGGGGGGCCGAGCGGGAGCAGTACTTC.

As to this clonotype: The junction differs from germline at one of its ends, possibly a read error. CDR3 in amino acids: CANSLVPGASTDTQYF. DNA for the CDR3: TGCGCCAACAGCTTGGTTCCGGGGGCTAGCACAGATACGCAGTATTTT. The chain is built from TRBV5-1 and TRBJ2-3, with D perhaps given as TRBD1 or TRBD2 (6 bases each). The CDR3 has 16 amino acids. The V gene's germline CDR1 is SGHRS and CDR2 YFSETQ.

This clonotype was seen many times. The rearrangement uses TRBV4-3 and TRBJ2-2; no clear D. The CDR3 length is 13 residues. V lost 0 bases, J lost 6 bases, and 5 bases lay in between. Germline V gene lookup returns CDR1 LGHNA and CDR2 YSLEER. The CDR3 loop reads CASSQETPGELFF. CDR3 in DNA: TGCGCCAGCAGCCAAGAGACTCCCGGGGAGCTGTTTTTT.

This chain uses TRBV7-2 with TRBJ2-5, with 10 bases lining up with TRBD2. CDR3 length: 17 amino acids. Germline CDR1 reads SGHTA; CDR2 reads FQGNSA. Unmatched junction bases numbered 8, after V lost 0 bases and J lost 4 bases. The CDR3 loop is CASSLAASGRMGETQYF. CDR3 DNA sequence: TGTGCCAGCAGCTTAGCGGCTAGCGGGAGAATGGGAGAGACCCAGTACTTC.

The chain joins TRBV4-1 to TRBJ2-7; D is unresolved. Trimming pared 0 bases from V and 7 bases from J, leaving 7 bases between. CDR3 size: 12 residues. Germline V gene sequence: CDR1 MGHRA, CDR2 YSYEKL. CDR3 DNA: TGCGCCAGCAGCCAAGAAGGAGCTGAGCAGTACTTC. Its translation: CASSQEGAEQYF.

At least ten counts were recorded for this clonotype. This chain links TRBV20-1 with TRBJ2-3; either TRBD1 or TRBD2 may supply D (6 bases each). The germline gives CDR1 DFQATT, CDR2 SNEGSKA (reference sequence). V lost 3 bases and J 2 bases, leaving 9 bases between the germline ends. This CDR3 region has 13 residues. CDR3 region: CSASWGATDTQYF. As DNA, the CDR3 is TGCAGTGCTAGCTGGGGGGCCACAGATACGCAGTATTTT.

The chain uses TRBV7-2 and TRBJ2-2; TRBD2 matches 7 bases. This CDR3 region has 15 residues. CDR1 is SGHTA and CDR2 is FQGNSA in the germline V gene. Trimming removed 5 bases from V and 1 base from J; junction bases left unmatched: 4. For the CDR3, the DNA is TGTGCCAGCAGCCCGGCGGGAGAGAACACCGGGGAGCTGTTTTTT. It yields the protein CASSPAGENTGELFF.

Comments on this clonotype: The conserved phenylalanine or tryptophan is not found at the CDR3 terminus, so this likely reflects a read error. The chain combines TRBV20-1 with TRBJ2-3, with 7 positions matching TRBD1. The germline gives CDR1 DFQATT, CDR2 SNEGSKA (reference sequence). The trim removed 2 bases at V and 3 bases at J, leaving 5 bases unmatched. CDR3 length: 14 amino acids. CDR3 sequence reads: CSARRDSSTDTQYI. CDR3 nucleotide sequence: TGCAGTGCTAGACGGGACAGTTCTACAGATACGCAGTATATT.

The rearrangement uses TRBV6-1 and TRBJ2-3; the match to TRBD2 covers 7 bases. J lost 2 bases, V lost 6 bases, and 8 bases had no gene match. CDR3 length: 15 amino acids. Germline CDR1 and CDR2: MNHNS and SASEGT. CDR3 nucleotides: TGTGCCAGCAGGGCCGGGACTACCTACACAGATACGCAGTATTTT. Encoded protein: CASRAGTTYTDTQYF.

This clonotype was recorded once. This chain uses TRBV24-1 with TRBJ1-5; no clear D gene. Germline-derived CDR1 and CDR2 are KGHDR and SFDVKD. The CDR3 sequence is 15 residues long. Deletions cut 7 bases from V and 1 base from J, with 13 bases between. The CDR3 bases are TGTGCCACCAGCCCGTCCCGGGAGAGCAATCAGCCCCAGCATTTT. It encodes CATSPSRESNQPQHF.

J is TRBJ2-7 and V is TRBV10-3; D is possibly TRBD2 (5 bases). Germline CDR1 and CDR2: ENHRY and SYGVKD. The CDR3 loop spans 12 amino acids. With 7 bases removed from V and 3 bases from J, the gap between germline ends came to 10 bases. CDR3 sequence: CAIMTNHYEQYF. CDR3 nucleotides: TGTGCCATCATGACTAACCACTACGAGCAGTACTTC.

This rearrangement joins TRBV12-3 or TRBV12-4 to TRBJ2-5, with 8 bases that match TRBD2. V was clipped by 2 bases and J by 5 bases; unmatched bases: 7. The CDR3 loop spans 15 amino acids. The CDR3 loop reads CASSLQGLGLETQYF. Here the CDR3 DNA reads TGTGCCAGCAGTTTACAGGGACTAGGTTTGGAGACCCAGTACTTC.

This rearrangement joins TRBV12-3 or TRBV12-4 to TRBJ1-4, with a possible D match to TRBD1 (5 bases). Trimming cost V 4 bases and J 7 bases, with 13 bases left between them. The CDR3 loop spans 14 amino acids. CDR3 bases: TGTGCCAGCAGTTCCCCGGACATGCCTGAAAAACTGTTTTTT. Translated: CASSSPDMPEKLFF.

This clonotype was detected a few times. The chain links TRBV3-1 to TRBJ1-1, with D uncertain. Germline loops: CDR1 LGHDT, CDR2 YNNKEL (reference sequence). The CDR3 is made up of 14 amino acids. Trimming removed 1 base at V and 2 bases at J, with 8 bases between. CDR3 protein: CASSQVVTNTEAFF. The CDR3 nucleotides read TGTGCCAGCAGCCAAGTCGTCACCAACACTGAAGCTTTCTTT. The full variable domain, rest sourced from reference TRBV3-1 and TRBJ1-1, is DTAVSQTPKYLVTQMGNDKSIKCEQNLGHDTMYWYKQDSKKFLKIMFSYNNKELIINETVPNRFSPKSPDKAHLNLHINSLELGDSAVYFCASSQVVTNTEAFFGQGTRLTVV.

This clonotype was seen a handful of times. The rearrangement uses TRBV3-1 and TRBJ2-5; D is ambiguous. V was pared by 2 bases and J by 4 bases, with 8 bases between. The germline V gene encodes CDR1 LGHDT and CDR2 YNNKEL (reference sequence). This CDR3 is built from 13 residues. For the CDR3, the DNA is TGTGCCAGCAGCCAACATGTTCCAGAGACCCAGTACTTC. It yields the protein CASSQHVPETQYF.

The rearrangement links TRBV10-2 to TRBJ1-1; D is unresolved. CDR3 length: 13 amino acids. CDR1 is WSHSY and CDR2 is SAAADI in the germline V gene. Trimming pared 7 bases from V and 1 base from J, leaving 10 bases between. CDR3 DNA sequence: TGCGCCAGCACATACGGGAAGAACACTGAAGCTTTCTTT. This translates into CASTYGKNTEAFF.

There are a few counts of this clonotype. The chain joins TRBV5-5 to TRBJ1-5, with D possibly TRBD1 on 5 matching bases. V lost 4 bases and J 2 bases, leaving 16 bases between the germline ends. This CDR3 comprises 16 residues. Per germline, CDR1 SGHKS and CDR2 YYEKEE (reference sequence). The CDR3 DNA sequence: TGTGCCAGCAGCCGAGGACGGGGGTCGGGCAATCAGCCCCAGCATTTT. Translated, it gives CASSRGRGSGNQPQHF.

J is TRBJ1-2 and V is TRBV9; D not resolved. The CDR3 runs 8 residues. The V gene lost 2 bases and the J gene lost 12 bases, with 2 bases spanning the gap. CDR1 SGDLS and CDR2 YYNGEE come from the germline V gene. For the CDR3, the DNA is TGTGCCAGCAGCGTTAACACCTTC. Translated, it gives CASSVNTF.